This T cell receptor (beta chain) derives from a study of PD-L1 blockade in urothelial cancer. Overall study: Blood was tested 3 weeks (second dose) and 6 weeks into treatment. T cell content in blood samples showed a median of around 150,000.

The assay was immunoSEQ multiplex PCR, and TCRdb's table has in-frame clones only and misses some. This table holds around 63,000 clones, about four fifths found once. Germline assignment: CDR1 SGHTA and CDR2 FQGNSA. The CDR3 runs 14 residues. Trimming left V 3 bases short and J 2 bases short, with 8 bases between. Time point defined: pretreatment peripheral blood. The material sequenced was PBMCs, taken around atezolizumab (anti-PD-L1) treatment. The TCR comes from a man aged 65-85 years with urothelial cancer. V usage is TRBV7-2 and J usage is TRBJ1-5, with a weak D call TRBD1 (5 bases). Here the CDR3 DNA reads TGTGCCAGCAGCTTGCCGGGGGGCAATCAGCCCCAGCATTTT. It is translated as CASSLPGGNQPQHF.